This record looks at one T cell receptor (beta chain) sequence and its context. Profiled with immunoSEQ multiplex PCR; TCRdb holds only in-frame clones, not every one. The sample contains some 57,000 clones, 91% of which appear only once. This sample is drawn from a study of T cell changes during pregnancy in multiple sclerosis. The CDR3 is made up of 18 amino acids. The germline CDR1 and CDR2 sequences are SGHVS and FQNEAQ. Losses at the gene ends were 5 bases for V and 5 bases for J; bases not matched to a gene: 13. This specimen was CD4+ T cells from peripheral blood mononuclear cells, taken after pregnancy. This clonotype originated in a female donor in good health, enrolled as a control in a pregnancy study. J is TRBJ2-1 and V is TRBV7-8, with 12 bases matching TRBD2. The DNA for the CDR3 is TGTGCCAGCAGCCGTAGTCAGCTAGCGGGGGGGCCCCACAATGAGCAGTTCTTC. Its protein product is CASSRSQLAGGPHNEQFF.